This record concerns one T cell receptor (beta chain) sequence. No antigen is known for it. This specimen belongs to a study of T cell responses to AZD1222 COVID-19 vaccine. Points from the study as a whole: Only a handful of people who got AZD1222 tested seropositive at baseline. Donors in the cohort were predominantly white British and more often female, and clonal diversity was possibly underestimated. Nearly half of unique spike-specific TCRs reportedly avoided B.1.351 and B.1.1.7 mutated regions. Two doses of AZD1222 preceded a rise in Spike-specific TCR breadth and depth.

Only in-frame clones appear in the TCRdb table, and some are missing; sequencing was by immunoSEQ multiplex PCR. The data show about 100,000 clones, with approximately 90% seen just once and around 8.6% held by the top ten. Germline CDR1 and CDR2: LGHNT and FRNRAP. The V and J ends lost 7 bases and 6 bases respectively, with 22 bases between them. The CDR3 is 16 amino acids. The source was peripheral blood, collected 28 days after the second AZD1222 dose. The chain is built from TRBV12-5 and TRBJ2-1; TRBD2 is a possible D gene (5 bases). The sequence derives from an adult who received the AZD1222 COVID-19 vaccine. DNA for the CDR3: TGTGCTAGTGCCCTAAGGGTGCGGGCCAAGGGCAATGAGCAGTTCTTC. This codes for CASALRVRAKGNEQFF.